This TCR beta chain is drawn from a study of T cell responses to AZD1222 COVID-19 vaccine (dated by TCRdb to the early 2020s). With respect to the entire study: Because spike-specific TCR depth and breadth did not differ between the two schedules, AZD1222 recipients who got a second dose at roughly 4 weeks were pooled with those who got a second dose at roughly 12 weeks. A total of just over 230 trial participants underwent TCR sequencing, of whom some 200 had received two doses of AZD1222 and around 25 had received two doses of the MenACWY control vaccine. Enrollment into the trials was organized by age into subgroups of 18-55, 56-69 and 70-plus years, and those subgroups contained roughly 150, 30 and 60 TCR-sequenced participants, respectively.

The CDR3 regions of human TCRbeta chains were analyzed by immunosequencing. Regarding the original processing steps: TCRs in the repertoires were matched against a reference library of SARS-CoV-2-specific TCRs that had been generated with the MIRA antigen-specificity platform. Breadth meant the fraction of unique TCRs that were SARS-CoV-2-associated, whereas depth meant the fraction of total T cells that were SARS-CoV-2-associated. Using the MIRA data, each spike-specific TCR was assigned both to the spike region to which the TCR was reactive and to a CD4 or CD8 class. Log10-transformed breadth and depth values were compared by one-way ANOVA with Sidak's multiple comparisons tests. The immuneACCESS repertoire file appears here via TCRdb, limited to in-frame rearrangements. These files lack a portion of the clones; in checked studies, under half of the deficit traces to unresolved V genes, and the cause of the others is not known. V and J calls and clone size are given by that table; D and trimming were obtained from the DNA. Recorded for this sample are 110,000 to 150,000 clones; roughly 93% of them occurred a single time. Just over 5% of the sample lies in the top ten.

To note about this clone: What this receptor recognizes is not known. No qualities accompany the bases; no much larger clone lies one base away.

As encoded in the germline V gene, CDR1 is MNHEY while CDR2 is SVGAGI. Clipping removes 2 bases from V and 8 bases from J, with 2 as the unmatched junction base count. CDR3 length: 15 amino acids, cysteine to phenylalanine. The CDR3 DNA has 45 bases and is translated from base 1. The meaning of the sample's time point label: baseline before first vaccination. Samples from vaccinated people were obtained from the UK trials COV001 and COV002, which included a single-blind randomized controlled phase 2/3 trial of AZD1222 (ChAdOx1 nCoV-19) in healthy adults. Trial participant PBMC samples were collected at day 0 and day 28 after the second dose for TCRbeta chain sequencing. The investigation overall reported the following: Vaccine-associated CD4 TCRs spanned the whole spike protein, with dominant responses in regions 160-218 and 743-854. In the small 56-69-year group, the increase in depth fell short of significance, most likely because of low power. After two AZD1222 doses, spike-specific TCR breadth and depth were significantly higher than at day 0 and than in MenACWY recipients. Reportedly, close to half of the unique spike-specific TCRs recognized epitopes lying outside the regions that are mutated in the B.1.351 and B.1.1.7 variants. No day 14 peak-response samples were available, so repertoires were characterized only after the peak T cell response. Conclusions about previously exposed vaccinees are limited, since just a handful of AZD1222 recipients were seropositive for SARS-CoV-2 at baseline. Most participants were white British and females outnumbered males, and the authors suggested that clonal diversity may have been underestimated.

The V and J genes are TRBV6-5 and TRBJ2-1; a stretch of 14 junction bases matches TRBD2. This receptor was identified in an adult in good health. The sample here was peripheral blood, taken on day 0 of AZD1222 vaccination. The bases are TGTGCCAGCAGTTACGGGACTAGCGGGAGAGATGAGCAGTTCTTC. This encodes CASSYGTSGRDEQFF.